The clone carrying this TCR beta chain occurred many times. Its antigen is unidentified. CDR3 length: 15 residues. Trimming pared 6 bases from V and 0 bases from J, leaving 12 bases between. Germline V gene data show CDR1 as KGHSH and CDR2 as LQKENI. This sample was taken from a study of T cells after yellow fever vaccination. TCRdb reanalysed the 5' RACE reads using MiXCR and keeps one entry per CDR3 protein. The repertoire consists of nearly 350,000 distinct CDR3 sequences, with about 7.8% occurring once and the leading ten covering roughly a sixth. General study results and limits: Overlap between CD4 and CD8 compartments was detected for a small share of clonotypes. High-abundance clonotypes from the bulk population could contaminate FACS-sorted repertoires.

The gene calls are TRBV18 and TRBJ2-4, with a tentative D call TRBD1 (5 bases). The sequence derives from a man between 18 and 29 years old who received the YFV17D yellow fever vaccine. The source material was PBMCs, sampled about 49 days after the first yellow fever vaccination. Here the CDR3 reads CASSDRKEAKNIQYF. The CDR3 coding sequence is TGTGCCAGCTCCGACAGAAAAGAAGCCAAAAACATTCAGTACTTC.